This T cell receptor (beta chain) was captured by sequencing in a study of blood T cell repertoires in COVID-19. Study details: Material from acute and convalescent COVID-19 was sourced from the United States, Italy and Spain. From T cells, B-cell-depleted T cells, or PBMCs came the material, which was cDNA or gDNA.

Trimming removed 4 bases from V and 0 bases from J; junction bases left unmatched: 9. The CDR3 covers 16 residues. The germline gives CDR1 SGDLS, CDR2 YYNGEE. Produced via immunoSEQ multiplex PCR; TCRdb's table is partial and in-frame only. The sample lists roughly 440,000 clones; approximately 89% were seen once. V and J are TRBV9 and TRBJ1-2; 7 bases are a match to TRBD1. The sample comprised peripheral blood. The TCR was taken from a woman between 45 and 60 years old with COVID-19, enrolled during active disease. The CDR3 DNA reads TGTGCCAGCAGCTCAAATCCCGGGACAGCTAACTATGGCTACACCTTC. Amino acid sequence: CASSSNPGTANYGYTF.